These 2 T cell receptor beta chains were sequenced from one sample in a study of T cell repertoires in ileal Crohn's disease. TCRdb keeps only in-frame clones here, not all; method: immunoSEQ multiplex PCR. The sample has roughly 13,000 clones, roughly 85% seen once. The sequencing input was ileal tissue. Source of these receptors: an adult with Crohn's disease.

This rearrangement joins TRBV11-3 to TRBJ2-3; D might be TRBD1 (5 bases). The germline V gene encodes CDR1 SGHNT and CDR2 YENEEA. The CDR3 consists of 14 residues. V lost 4 bases to trimming and J lost 2 bases, with 10 bases between them. CDR3 DNA sequence: TGTGCCAGCAGCTCCGACAGCCCCACAGATACGCAGTATTTT. Translating gives CASSSDSPTDTQYF.

The rearrangement uses TRBV5-4 and TRBJ1-4; D is uncertain. Germline loops: CDR1 SGHNT, CDR2 YYREEE (reference sequence). V was cut by 5 bases and J by 7 bases, with 12 bases left in between. The CDR3 loop spans 13 amino acids. For the CDR3, the DNA is TGTGCCAGCAGGGCAGATTTCGCTGAAAAACTGTTTTTT. This encodes CASRADFAEKLFF.